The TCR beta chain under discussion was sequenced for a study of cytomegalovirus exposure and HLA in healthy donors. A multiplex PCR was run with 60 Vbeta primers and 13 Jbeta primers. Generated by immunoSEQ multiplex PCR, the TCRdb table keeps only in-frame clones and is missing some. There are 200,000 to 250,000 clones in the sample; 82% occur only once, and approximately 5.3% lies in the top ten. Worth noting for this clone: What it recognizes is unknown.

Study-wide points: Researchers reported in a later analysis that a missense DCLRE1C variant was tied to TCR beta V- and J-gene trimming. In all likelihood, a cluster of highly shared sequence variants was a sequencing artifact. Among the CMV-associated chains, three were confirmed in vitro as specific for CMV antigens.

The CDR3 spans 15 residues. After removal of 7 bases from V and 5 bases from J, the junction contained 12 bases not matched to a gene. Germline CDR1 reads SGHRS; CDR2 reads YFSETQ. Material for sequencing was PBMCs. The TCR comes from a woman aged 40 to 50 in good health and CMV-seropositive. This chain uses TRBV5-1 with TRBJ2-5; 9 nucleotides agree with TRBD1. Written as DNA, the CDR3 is TGCGCCAGCGCCTCGGGTGGGACAGGGATTGAGACCCAGTACTTC. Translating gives CASASGGTGIETQYF.